The 8 T cell receptor beta chains given below trace back to one sample, sequenced in a study of metastatic and nonmetastatic thyroid tumors. TCRdb re-called clones from the PCR reads using MiXCR. The sample holds approximately 60,000 clones, roughly 30% seen once. There were no patients who had received any treatment before thyroid surgery. Sequences were obtained from blood. These receptors all stem from a female donor with papillary thyroid cancer or a benign thyroid nodule (not recorded which). Some clones in this sample may be carry-over from other donors' samples.

By sample share, this clone is medium-sized. The chain joins TRBV28 to TRBJ2-1; 10 nucleotides agree with TRBD2. Germline V gene lookup returns CDR1 MDHEN and CDR2 SYDVKM. V was clipped by 4 bases and J by 8 bases; unmatched bases: 8. The CDR3 is made up of 15 amino acids. CDR3 bases: TGTGCCAGCAGTTCTAGCGGGAGTTTCATTTATGAGCAGTTCTTC. Its translation: CASSSSGSFIYEQFF.

The chain employs TRBV11-2 and TRBJ2-7; D remains unclear. Germline CDR1 and CDR2: SGHAT and FQNNGV. With 5 bases removed from V and 3 bases from J, the gap between germline ends came to 11 bases. The CDR3 runs to 13 residues. The DNA for the CDR3 is TGTGCCAGCAGCAGTACCCCAAGCTACGAGCAGTACTTC. Its translation: CASSSTPSYEQYF.

The rearrangement joins TRBV5-5 to TRBJ2-7, with D possibly being TRBD2 (6 bases). The CDR3 has 13 residues. The V end was cut by 7 bases, the J end by 3 bases, with 14 bases between. Germline V CDR1 and CDR2: SGHKS, YYEKEE (reference sequence). As DNA, the CDR3 is TGTGCCAGCGGGGACTCATCCGACTACGAGCAGTACTTC. Amino acid sequence: CASGDSSDYEQYF.

The rearrangement uses TRBV5-1 and TRBJ1-3, with a tentative D call TRBD1 (5 bases). CDR1 and CDR2 (germline): SGHRS, YFSETQ. V lost 3 bases and J lost 0, with 16 bases in between. This CDR3 is built from 17 residues. The CDR3 here is CASSSQTARASGNTIYF. The CDR3 DNA follows: TGCGCCAGCAGCTCGCAGACAGCCAGAGCCTCTGGAAACACCATATATTTT.

This clone showed up just once. This chain links TRBV19 with TRBJ1-2; D is unresolved. The CDR3 totals 16 residues. CDR1 is LNHDA, CDR2 SQIVND, per germline (reference sequence). Between the trimmed V and J ends, which lost 3 bases and 8 bases, there was a span of 22 bases. CDR3 amino acids: CASSMDLGSGLIGYTF. The CDR3 region has the DNA TGTGCCAGTAGTATGGACCTGGGAAGCGGCCTGATCGGCTACACCTTC.

CDR3 residues: CASSMLDRGDYGYTF. DNA of the CDR3: TGTGCCAGTAGTATGCTCGACAGGGGCGACTATGGCTACACCTTC. V is TRBV19 and J is TRBJ1-2; 8 nucleotides align to TRBD1. The CDR3 loop spans 15 amino acids. CDR1 and CDR2 (germline): LNHDA, SQIVND (reference sequence). V was pared by 3 bases and J by 3 bases, with 6 bases of the junction left unmatched.

A few counts support this clone. The rearrangement joins TRBV15 to TRBJ2-4; TRBD1 matches at 7 bases. The J segment lost 0 bases and the V segment lost 4 bases, leaving 6 bases of the junction unmatched. The CDR3 runs to 16 residues. CDR1 LNHNV and CDR2 YYDKDF come from the germline V gene (reference sequence). This CDR3 is CATSKGTELAKNIQYF. The CDR3 DNA sequence: TGTGCCACCAGCAAGGGGACAGAACTAGCCAAAAACATTCAGTACTTC.

The V gene is TRBV6-2 or TRBV6-3, the J gene TRBJ2-3; weak D call: TRBD2 (6 bases). The germline V and J ends were trimmed by 5 bases and 4 bases, with 10 bases remaining between them. The CDR3 length is 13 residues. Germline V CDR1 and CDR2: MNHEY, SVGEGT. The CDR3 here is CASSIGEADTQYF. The CDR3, as DNA: TGTGCCAGCAGTATCGGGGAGGCAGATACGCAGTATTTT.